These T cell receptor beta chains were read from a single sample in a study of control samples from healthy donors and cancer patients. Libraries were prepared by immunoSEQ multiplex PCR; TCRdb keeps only in-frame clonotypes and omits some of them. Altogether 100,000 to 150,000 clones are present, roughly 90% being singletons, with the ten largest covering approximately 2%. Sequences were obtained from blood. The receptors stem from a woman between 45 and 65 years old in good health. The conserved cysteine and the conserved F or W are not part of the CDR3 here. For some rows the clone size is stated as once, few or many, or as a class when expanded; others skip it.

TRBV15	TRBJ1-2	-	ATGDRVLGYT
TRBV7-6	TRBJ2-3	-	ASSSLVLPIVTQY
TRBV25-1	TRBJ1-2	once	ASSEVNGYT
TRBV10-2	TRBJ2-7	-	ASSESLRVNYEQY
TRBV28	TRBJ1-6	-	ASSLVRLDRDNSPLH
TRBV6-5	TRBJ2-1	-	ASSLAGGYNEQF
TRBV10-1	TRBJ2-7	few	ASSEGTSGSYEQY
TRBV2	TRBJ1-5	-	ASSEKQDYQPQH
TRBV5-1	TRBJ2-3	-	ASSVGTGESDTQY
TRBV6-1	TRBJ2-3	-	ASSESIRRTDTQY
TRBV28	TRBJ1-4	-	ASSRRDRGEKLF
TRBV30	TRBJ2-7	-	AWDRDSYEQY
TRBV11-3	TRBJ2-1	-	ASSPTGAPYNEQF
TRBV5-4	TRBJ2-5	-	ASNSGDSQETQY
TRBV20-1	TRBJ1-2	-	SAGRIEGYT
TRBV19	TRBJ1-3	-	ASSIGQGAIGNTIY